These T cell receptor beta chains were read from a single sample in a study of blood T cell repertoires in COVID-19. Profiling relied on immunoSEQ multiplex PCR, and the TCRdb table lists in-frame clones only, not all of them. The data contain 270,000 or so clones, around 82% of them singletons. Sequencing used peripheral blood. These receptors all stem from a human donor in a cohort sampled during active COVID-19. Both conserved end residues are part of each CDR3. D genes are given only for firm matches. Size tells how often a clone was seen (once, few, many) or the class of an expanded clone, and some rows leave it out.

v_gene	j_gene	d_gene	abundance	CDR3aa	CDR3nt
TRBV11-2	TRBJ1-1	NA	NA	CASSFGPVNTEAFF	TGTGCCAGCAGCTTCGGTCCGGTGAACACTGAAGCTTTCTTT
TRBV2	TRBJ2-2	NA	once	CASRFEAVRTGELFF	TGTGCCAGCCGTTTTGAGGCGGTCCGGACCGGGGAGCTGTTTTTT
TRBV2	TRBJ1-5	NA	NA	CASSGTGQFNQPQHF	TGTGCCAGCAGTGGGACTGGACAGTTCAATCAGCCCCAGCATTTT
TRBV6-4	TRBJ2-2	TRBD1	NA	CASSKTGTVNTGELFF	TGTGCCAGCAGCAAAACCGGGACAGTGAACACCGGGGAGCTGTTTTTT
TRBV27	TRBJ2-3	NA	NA	CASRQTLTDTQYF	TGTGCCAGCAGACAGACCCTAACAGATACGCAGTATTTT
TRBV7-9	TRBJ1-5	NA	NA	CASSQGFYNQPQHF	TGTGCCAGCAGCCAGGGATTTTACAATCAGCCCCAGCATTTT
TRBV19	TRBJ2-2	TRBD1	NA	CASSRVGQGDTGELFF	TGTGCCAGTAGTAGGGTGGGACAGGGTGACACCGGGGAGCTGTTTTTT
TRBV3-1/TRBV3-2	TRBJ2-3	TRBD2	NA	CASSQRVTSGPHSSTDTQYF	TGTGCCAGCAGCCAACGGGTAACTAGCGGGCCCCATTCTAGCACAGATACGCAGTATTTT
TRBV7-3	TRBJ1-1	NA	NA	CASSPSGGNTEAFF	TGTGCCAGCAGCCCGTCCGGGGGGAACACTGAAGCTTTCTTT
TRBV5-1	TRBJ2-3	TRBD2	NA	CASSDGTSGGDTQYF	TGCGCCAGCAGCGACGGGACTAGCGGGGGGGATACGCAGTATTTT
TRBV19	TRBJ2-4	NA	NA	CASTGADALAKNIQYF	TGTGCCAGTACGGGTGCTGATGCCTTAGCCAAAAACATTCAGTACTTC
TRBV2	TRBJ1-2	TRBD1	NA	CASSETTGKAGYTF	TGTGCCAGCAGCGAAACGACAGGGAAGGCTGGCTACACCTTC
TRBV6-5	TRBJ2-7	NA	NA	CASTPRKGREQYF	TGTGCCAGCACCCCGAGGAAGGGGCGGGAGCAGTACTTC
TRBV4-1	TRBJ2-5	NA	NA	CASSQPSEETQYF	TGCGCCAGCAGCCAACCTTCCGAAGAGACCCAGTACTTC
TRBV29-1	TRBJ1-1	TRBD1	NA	CSVLGQMNTEAFF	TGCAGCGTTTTGGGACAGATGAACACTGAAGCTTTCTTT
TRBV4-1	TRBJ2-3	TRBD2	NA	CASRQLLAGITDTQYF	TGCGCCAGCAGGCAACTACTAGCGGGGATCACAGATACGCAGTATTTT
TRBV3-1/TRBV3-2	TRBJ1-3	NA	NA	CASSQDATLGIGNTIYF	TGTGCCAGCAGCCAAGACGCCACACTAGGGATAGGAAACACCATATATTTT
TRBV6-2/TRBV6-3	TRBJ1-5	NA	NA	CASSQRQATGNQPQHF	TGTGCCAGCAGCCAACGACAGGCAACGGGCAATCAGCCCCAGCATTTT
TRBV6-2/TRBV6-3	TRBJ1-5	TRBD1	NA	CASSPWTGNNQPQHF	TGTGCCAGCAGCCCTTGGACAGGTAACAATCAGCCCCAGCATTTT
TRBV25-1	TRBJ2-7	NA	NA	CASSALYEQYF	TGTGCCAGCAGTGCCCTCTACGAGCAGTACTTC
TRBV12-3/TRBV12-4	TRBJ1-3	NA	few	CASRPGFGNTIYF	TGTGCCAGCAGGCCAGGCTTTGGAAACACCATATATTTT
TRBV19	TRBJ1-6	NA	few	CASSIGQLGGSPLHF	TGTGCCAGTAGTATCGGACAGTTGGGTGGTTCACCCCTCCACTTT
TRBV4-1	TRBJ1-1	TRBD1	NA	CASRGQGWNTEAFF	TGCGCCAGCAGGGGACAGGGGTGGAACACTGAAGCTTTCTTT
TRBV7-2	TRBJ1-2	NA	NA	CASSPGTVLTNYGYTF	TGTGCCAGCAGCCCCGGTACAGTTCTTACTAACTATGGCTACACCTTC
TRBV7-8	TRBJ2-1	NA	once	CASSHEPPGGYNEQFF	TGTGCCAGCAGCCACGAACCCCCCGGGGGATACAATGAGCAGTTCTTC
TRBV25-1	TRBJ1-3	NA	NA	CASSGPAGPFSGNTIYF	TGTGCCAGCAGTGGCCCGGCGGGCCCATTCTCTGGAAACACCATATATTTT
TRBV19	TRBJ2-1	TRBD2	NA	CASSRTGLAGGRGNEQFF	TGTGCCAGTAGTAGGACAGGACTAGCGGGAGGGCGCGGAAATGAGCAGTTCTTC
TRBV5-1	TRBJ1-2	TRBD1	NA	CASSPGQGGEGYTF	TGCGCCAGCAGCCCTGGACAGGGTGGTGAAGGCTACACCTTC
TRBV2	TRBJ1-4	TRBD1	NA	CASRGTGVREKLFF	TGTGCCAGCAGGGGGACAGGGGTTAGAGAAAAACTGTTTTTT
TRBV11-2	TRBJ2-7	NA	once	CASRLTDGLVYEQYF	TGTGCCAGCAGACTCACCGATGGACTTGTCTACGAGCAGTACTTC
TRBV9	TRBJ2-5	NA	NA	CASSPFGGGQETQYF	TGTGCCAGCAGCCCCTTTGGGGGAGGCCAAGAGACCCAGTACTTC
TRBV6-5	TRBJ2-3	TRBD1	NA	CASTVTGSVADTQYF	TGTGCCAGCACAGTGACAGGGTCAGTGGCAGATACGCAGTATTTT
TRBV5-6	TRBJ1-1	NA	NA	CASSLAGILAFF	TGTGCCAGCAGCTTGGCAGGGATCTTAGCTTTCTTT
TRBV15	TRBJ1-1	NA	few	CATSRGDFSEEAFF	TGTGCCACCAGCAGAGGGGACTTTTCTGAGGAAGCTTTCTTT
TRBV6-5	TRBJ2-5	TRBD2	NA	CASSPRGGWETQYF	TGTGCCAGCAGTCCCCGGGGAGGGTGGGAGACCCAGTACTTC
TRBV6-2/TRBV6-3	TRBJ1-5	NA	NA	CASSYPGRASQPQHF	TGTGCCAGCAGTTATCCGGGCAGGGCGAGTCAGCCCCAGCATTTT
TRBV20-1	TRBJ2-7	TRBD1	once	CSASFYGTGGHEQYF	TGCAGTGCTAGTTTTTACGGGACAGGGGGGCACGAGCAGTACTTC
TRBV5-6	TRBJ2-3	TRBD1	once	CASSSGTATDTQYF	TGTGCCAGCAGCTCCGGGACAGCGACAGATACGCAGTATTTT
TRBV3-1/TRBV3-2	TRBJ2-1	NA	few	CASSLELGFNEQFF	TGTGCCAGCAGCCTGGAGCTCGGCTTCAATGAGCAGTTCTTC
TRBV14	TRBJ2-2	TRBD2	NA	CASSQAPASGGPNTGELFF	TGTGCCAGCAGCCAAGCGCCGGCTAGCGGGGGGCCGAACACCGGGGAGCTGTTTTTT
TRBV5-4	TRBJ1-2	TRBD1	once	CASSLSDRGNYGYTF	TGTGCCAGCAGCTTGAGTGACAGGGGAAACTATGGCTACACCTTC
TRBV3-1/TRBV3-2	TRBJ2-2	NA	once	CASSLAGTGELFF	TGTGCCAGCAGCTTGGCGGGGACCGGGGAGCTGTTTTTT
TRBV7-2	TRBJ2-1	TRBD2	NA	CASSYGLAGVNEQFF	TGTGCCAGCAGCTACGGACTAGCGGGAGTGAATGAGCAGTTCTTC
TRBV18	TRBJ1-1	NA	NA	CASSSDRVNTEAFF	TGTGCCAGCTCATCCGATCGGGTCAACACTGAAGCTTTCTTT
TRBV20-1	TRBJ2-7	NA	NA	CSATAYEQYF	TGCAGTGCTACCGCCTACGAGCAGTACTTC
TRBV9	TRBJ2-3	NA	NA	CASSLTGNTQYF	TGTGCCAGCAGCCTTACAGGGAATACGCAGTATTTT
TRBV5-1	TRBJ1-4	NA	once	CASSGTGSTNEKLFF	TGCGCCAGCAGCGGTACAGGGTCAACTAATGAAAAACTGTTTTTT
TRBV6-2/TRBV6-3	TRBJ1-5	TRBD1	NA	CASSWGQGYQPQHF	TGTGCCAGCAGTTGGGGACAGGGATATCAGCCCCAGCATTTT
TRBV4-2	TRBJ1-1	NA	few	CASSPPPGGSTEAFF	TGTGCCAGCAGCCCCCCCCCAGGAGGGAGTACTGAAGCTTTCTTT
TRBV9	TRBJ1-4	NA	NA	CASSVGVRESNEKLFF	TGTGCCAGCAGCGTAGGTGTCAGGGAAAGTAATGAAAAACTGTTTTTT
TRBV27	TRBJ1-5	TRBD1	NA	CASSLNYRGAHQPQHF	TGTGCCAGCAGTTTGAACTACAGGGGGGCCCATCAGCCCCAGCATTTT
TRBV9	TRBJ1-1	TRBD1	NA	CASSPRGTGVKNTEAFF	TGTGCCAGCAGCCCTAGGGGGACAGGGGTTAAGAACACTGAAGCTTTCTTT